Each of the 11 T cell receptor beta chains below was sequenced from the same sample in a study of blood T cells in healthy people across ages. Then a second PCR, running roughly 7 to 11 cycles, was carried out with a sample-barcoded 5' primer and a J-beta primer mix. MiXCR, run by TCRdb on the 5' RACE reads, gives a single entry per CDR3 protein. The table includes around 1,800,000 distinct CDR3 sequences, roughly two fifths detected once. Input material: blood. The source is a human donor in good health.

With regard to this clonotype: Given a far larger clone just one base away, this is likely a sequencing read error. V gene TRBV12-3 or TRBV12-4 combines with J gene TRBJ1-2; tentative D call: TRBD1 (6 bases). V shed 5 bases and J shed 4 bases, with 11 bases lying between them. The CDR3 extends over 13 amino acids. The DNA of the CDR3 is TGTGCCAGCAGTCCTACAGGGTGCTATGGCTACACCTTC. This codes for CASSPTGCYGYTF.

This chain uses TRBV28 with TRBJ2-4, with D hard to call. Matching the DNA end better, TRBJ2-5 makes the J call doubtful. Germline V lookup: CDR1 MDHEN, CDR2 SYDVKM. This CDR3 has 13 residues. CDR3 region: CASSFLDQETQYF. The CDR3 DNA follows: TGTGCCAGCAGTTTTCTAGACCAAGAGACCCAGTACTTC.

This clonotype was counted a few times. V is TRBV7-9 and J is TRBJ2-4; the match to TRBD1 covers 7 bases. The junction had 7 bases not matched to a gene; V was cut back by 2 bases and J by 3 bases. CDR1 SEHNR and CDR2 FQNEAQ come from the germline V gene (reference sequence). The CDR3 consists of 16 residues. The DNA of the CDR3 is TGTGCCAGCAGCTTAAGGGGGCGGCAGGGCAAAAACATTCAGTACTTC. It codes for CASSLRGRQGKNIQYF.

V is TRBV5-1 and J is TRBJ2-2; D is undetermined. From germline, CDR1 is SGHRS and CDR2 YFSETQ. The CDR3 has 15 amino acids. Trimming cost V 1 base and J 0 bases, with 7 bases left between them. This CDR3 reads CASSLIDANTGELFF. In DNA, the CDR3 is TGCGCCAGCAGCTTGATAGACGCGAACACCGGGGAGCTGTTTTTT.

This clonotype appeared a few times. The CDR3 sequence: CSVEEGELFF. CDR3 DNA: TGCAGCGTTGAGGAGGGGGAACTGTTTTTT. The rearrangement links TRBV29-1 to TRBJ1-4, with a possible D match to TRBD1 (6 bases). The length of the CDR3 is 10 residues. Trimming cost V 3 bases and J 12 bases, with 8 bases left between them. In germline, CDR1 is SQVTM, CDR2 ANQGSEA.

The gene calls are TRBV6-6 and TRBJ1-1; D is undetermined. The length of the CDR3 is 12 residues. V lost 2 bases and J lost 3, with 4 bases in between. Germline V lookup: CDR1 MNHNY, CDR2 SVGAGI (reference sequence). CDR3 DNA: TGTGCCAGCAGTTACAAGGACACTGAAGCTTTCTTT. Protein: CASSYKDTEAFF.

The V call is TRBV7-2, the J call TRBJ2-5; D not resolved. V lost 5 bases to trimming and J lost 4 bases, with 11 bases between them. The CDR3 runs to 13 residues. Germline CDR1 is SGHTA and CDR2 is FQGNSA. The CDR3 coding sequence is TGTGCCAGCAGCCCACCCTGGGGAGAGACCCAGTACTTC. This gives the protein CASSPPWGETQYF.

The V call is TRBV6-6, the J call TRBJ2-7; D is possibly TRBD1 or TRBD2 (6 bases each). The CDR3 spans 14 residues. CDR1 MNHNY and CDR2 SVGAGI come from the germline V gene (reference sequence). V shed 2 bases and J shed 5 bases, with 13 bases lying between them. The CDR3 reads CASSYGGQFDEQYF. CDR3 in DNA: TGTGCCAGCAGTTACGGGGGGCAGTTCGACGAGCAGTACTTC.

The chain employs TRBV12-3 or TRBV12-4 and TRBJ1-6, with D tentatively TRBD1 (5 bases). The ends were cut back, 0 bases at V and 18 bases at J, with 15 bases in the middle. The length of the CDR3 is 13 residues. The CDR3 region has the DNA TGTGCCAGCAGTTTAGCGCCCCGGGGGACCCCCCACTTT. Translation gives CASSLAPRGTPHF.

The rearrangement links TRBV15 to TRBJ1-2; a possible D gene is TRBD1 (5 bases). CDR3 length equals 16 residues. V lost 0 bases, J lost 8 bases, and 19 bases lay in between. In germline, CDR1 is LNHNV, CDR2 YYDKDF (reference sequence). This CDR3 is CATSRDPGQQAQGYTF. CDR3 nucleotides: TGTGCCACCAGCAGAGATCCAGGGCAACAGGCACAGGGCTACACCTTC.

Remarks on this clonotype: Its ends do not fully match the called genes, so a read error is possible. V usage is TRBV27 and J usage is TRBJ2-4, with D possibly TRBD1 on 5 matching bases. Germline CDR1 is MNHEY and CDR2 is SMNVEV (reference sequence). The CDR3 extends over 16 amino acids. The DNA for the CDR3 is TGTGCCAGCTCAAAGCCTGGGGCCGGATCAAAAAACATTCGGTACTTC. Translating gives CASSKPGAGSKNIRYF.